The T cell receptor beta chain under discussion was sequenced for a study of somatic mutations in cytotoxic T cells in rheumatoid arthritis. The CDR3 extends over 14 amino acids. Germline-derived CDR1 and CDR2 are MDHEN and SYDVKM. TCRdb's table, derived via immunoSEQ multiplex PCR, lists solely in-frame clones and lacks some. The table includes approximately 6,400 clones, roughly 80% detected once. The specimen was CD8+ T cells sorted from blood, collected at a follow-up visit. This TCR came from a woman aged 65 to 85 with rheumatoid arthritis. The V call is TRBV28, the J call TRBJ2-5, with 10 bases fitting TRBD1. Matching the DNA end better, TRBJ2-7 makes the J call doubtful. CDR3 sequence reads: CASSLGQGPYEQYF. In DNA, the CDR3 is TGTGCCAGCAGTTTGGGACAGGGGCCCTACGAGCAGTACTTC.